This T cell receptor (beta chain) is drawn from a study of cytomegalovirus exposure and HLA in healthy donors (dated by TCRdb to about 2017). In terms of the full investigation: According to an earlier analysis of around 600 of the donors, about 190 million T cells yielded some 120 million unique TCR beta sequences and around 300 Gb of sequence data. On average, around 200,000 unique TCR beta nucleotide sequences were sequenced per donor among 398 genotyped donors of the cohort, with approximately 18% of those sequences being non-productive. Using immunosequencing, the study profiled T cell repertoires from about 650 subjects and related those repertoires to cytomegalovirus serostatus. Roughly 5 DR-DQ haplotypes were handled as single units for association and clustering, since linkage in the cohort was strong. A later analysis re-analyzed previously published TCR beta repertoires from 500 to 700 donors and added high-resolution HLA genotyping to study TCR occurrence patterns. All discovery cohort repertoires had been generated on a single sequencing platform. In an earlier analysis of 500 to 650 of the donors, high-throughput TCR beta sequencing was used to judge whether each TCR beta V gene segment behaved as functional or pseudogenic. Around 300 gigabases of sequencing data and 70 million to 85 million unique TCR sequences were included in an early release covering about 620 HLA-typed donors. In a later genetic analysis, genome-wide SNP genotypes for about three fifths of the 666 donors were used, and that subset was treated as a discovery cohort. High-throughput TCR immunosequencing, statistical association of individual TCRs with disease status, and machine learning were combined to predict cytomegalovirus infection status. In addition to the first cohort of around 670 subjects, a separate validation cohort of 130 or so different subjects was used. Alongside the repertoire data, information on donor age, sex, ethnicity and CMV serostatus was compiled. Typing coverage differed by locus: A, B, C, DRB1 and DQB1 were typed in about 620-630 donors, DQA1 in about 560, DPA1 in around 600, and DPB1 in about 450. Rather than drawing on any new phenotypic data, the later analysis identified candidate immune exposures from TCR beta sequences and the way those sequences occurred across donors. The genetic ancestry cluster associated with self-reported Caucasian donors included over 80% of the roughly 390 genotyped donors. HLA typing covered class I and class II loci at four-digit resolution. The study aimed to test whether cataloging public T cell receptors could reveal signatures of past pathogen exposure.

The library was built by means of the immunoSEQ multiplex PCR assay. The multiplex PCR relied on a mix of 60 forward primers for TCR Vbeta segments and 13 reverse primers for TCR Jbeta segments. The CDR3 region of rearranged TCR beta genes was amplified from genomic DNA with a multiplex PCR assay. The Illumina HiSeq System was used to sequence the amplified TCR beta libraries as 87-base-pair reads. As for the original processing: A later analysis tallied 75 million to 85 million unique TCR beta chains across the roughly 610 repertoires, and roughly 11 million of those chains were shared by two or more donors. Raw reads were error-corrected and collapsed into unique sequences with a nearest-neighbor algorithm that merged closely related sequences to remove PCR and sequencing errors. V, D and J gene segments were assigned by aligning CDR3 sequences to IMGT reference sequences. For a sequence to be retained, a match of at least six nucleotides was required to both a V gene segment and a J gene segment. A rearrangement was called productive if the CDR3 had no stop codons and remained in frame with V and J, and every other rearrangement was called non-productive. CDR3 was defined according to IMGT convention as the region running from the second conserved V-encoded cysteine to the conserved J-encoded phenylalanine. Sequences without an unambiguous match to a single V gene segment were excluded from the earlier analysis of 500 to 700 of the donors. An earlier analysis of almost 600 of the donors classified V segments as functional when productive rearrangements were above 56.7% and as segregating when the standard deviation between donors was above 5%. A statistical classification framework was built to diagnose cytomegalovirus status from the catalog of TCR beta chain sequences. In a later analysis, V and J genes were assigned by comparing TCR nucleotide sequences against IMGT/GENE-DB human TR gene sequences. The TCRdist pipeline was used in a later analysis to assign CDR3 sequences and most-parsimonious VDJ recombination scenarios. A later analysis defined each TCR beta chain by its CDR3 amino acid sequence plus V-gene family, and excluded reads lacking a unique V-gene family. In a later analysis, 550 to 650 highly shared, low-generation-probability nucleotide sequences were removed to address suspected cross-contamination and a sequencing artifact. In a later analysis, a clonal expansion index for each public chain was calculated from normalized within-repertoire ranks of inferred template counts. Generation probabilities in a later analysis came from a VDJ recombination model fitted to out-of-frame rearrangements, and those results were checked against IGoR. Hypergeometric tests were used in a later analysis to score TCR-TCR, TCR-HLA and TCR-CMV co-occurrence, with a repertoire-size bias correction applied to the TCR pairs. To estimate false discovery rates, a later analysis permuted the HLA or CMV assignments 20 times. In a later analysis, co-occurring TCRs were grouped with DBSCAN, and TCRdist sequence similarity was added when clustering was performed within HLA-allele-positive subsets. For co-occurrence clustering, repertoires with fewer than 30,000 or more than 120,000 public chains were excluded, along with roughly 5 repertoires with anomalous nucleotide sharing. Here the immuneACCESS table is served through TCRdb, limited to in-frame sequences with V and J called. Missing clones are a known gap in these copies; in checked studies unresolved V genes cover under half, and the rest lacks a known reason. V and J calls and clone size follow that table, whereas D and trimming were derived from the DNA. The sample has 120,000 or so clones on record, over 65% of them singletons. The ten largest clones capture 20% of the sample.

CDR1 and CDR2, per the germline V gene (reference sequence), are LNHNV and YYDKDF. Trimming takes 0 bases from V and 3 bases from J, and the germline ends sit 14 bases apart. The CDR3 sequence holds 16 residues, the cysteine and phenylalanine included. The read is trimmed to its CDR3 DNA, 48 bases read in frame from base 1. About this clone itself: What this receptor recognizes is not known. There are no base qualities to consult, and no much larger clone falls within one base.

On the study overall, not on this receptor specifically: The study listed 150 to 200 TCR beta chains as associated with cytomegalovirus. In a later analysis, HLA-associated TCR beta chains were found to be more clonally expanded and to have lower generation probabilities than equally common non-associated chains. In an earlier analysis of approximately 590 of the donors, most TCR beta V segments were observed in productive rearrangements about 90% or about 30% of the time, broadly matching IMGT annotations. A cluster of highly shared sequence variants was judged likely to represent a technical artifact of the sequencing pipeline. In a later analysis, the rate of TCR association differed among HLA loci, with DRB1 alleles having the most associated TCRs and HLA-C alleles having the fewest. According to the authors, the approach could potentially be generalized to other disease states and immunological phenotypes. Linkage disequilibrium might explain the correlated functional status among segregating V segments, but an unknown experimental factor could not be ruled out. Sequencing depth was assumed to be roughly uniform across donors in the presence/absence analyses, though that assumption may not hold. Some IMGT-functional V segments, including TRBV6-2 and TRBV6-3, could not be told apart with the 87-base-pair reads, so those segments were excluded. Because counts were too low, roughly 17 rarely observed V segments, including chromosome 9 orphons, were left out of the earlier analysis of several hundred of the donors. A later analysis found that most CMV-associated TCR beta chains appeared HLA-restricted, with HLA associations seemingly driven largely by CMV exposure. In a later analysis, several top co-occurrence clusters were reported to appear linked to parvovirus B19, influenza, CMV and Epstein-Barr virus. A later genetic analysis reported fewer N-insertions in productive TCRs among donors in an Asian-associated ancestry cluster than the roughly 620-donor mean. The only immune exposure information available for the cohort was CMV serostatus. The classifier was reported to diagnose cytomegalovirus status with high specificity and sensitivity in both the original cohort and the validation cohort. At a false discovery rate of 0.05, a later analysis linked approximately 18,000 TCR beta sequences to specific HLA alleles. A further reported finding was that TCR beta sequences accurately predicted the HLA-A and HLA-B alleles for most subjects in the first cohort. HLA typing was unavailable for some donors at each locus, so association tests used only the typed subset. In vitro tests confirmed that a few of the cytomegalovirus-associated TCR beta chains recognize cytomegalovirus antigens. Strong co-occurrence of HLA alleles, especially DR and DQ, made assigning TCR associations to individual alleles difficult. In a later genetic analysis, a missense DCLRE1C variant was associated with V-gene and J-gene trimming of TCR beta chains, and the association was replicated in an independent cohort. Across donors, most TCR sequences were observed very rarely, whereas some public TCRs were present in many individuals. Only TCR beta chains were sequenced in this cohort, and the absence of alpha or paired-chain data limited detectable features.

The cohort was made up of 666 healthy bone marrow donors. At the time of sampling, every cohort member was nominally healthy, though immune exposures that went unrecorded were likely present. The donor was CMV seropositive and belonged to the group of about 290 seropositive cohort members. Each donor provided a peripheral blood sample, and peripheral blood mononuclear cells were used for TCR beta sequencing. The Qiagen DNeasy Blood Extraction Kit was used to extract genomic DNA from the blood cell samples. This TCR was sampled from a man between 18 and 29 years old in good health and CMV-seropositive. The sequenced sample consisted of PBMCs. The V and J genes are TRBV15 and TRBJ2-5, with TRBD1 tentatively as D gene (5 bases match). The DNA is TGTGCCACCAGCAGAGATAGGGGAATTACCGAAGAGACCCAGTACTTC. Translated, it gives CATSRDRGITEETQYF. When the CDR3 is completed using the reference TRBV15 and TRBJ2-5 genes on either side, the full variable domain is DAMVIQNPRYQVTQFGKPVTLSCSQTLNHNVMYWYQQKSSQAPKLLFHYYDKDFNNEADTPDNFQSRRPNTSFCFLDIRSPGLGDTAMYLCATSRDRGITEETQYFGPGTRLLVL.